This TCR beta chain was documented in a study of blood T cells in healthy people across ages. Using a J-beta primer mix together with a sample-barcoded 5' primer, a second PCR was run for about 7 to 12 cycles. TCRdb redid the calling of the 5' RACE reads with MiXCR, one entry per CDR3 protein. The sample lists fewer than 950,000 distinct CDR3 sequences, roughly 50% occurring once. Germline CDR1 is DFQATT and CDR2 is SNEGSKA (reference sequence). J gave up 1 base and V 0 bases, and 6 bases lay outside the gene matches. This CDR3 contains 16 residues. This clonotype was obtained from a man older than 75 in good health. V and J are TRBV20-1 and TRBJ2-1; 7 nucleotides match TRBD1. The sequenced material came from blood. The CDR3 DNA follows: TGCAGTGCTAGAGACCCAGGGGGAAATTCCTACAATGAGCAGTTCTTC. Protein: CSARDPGGNSYNEQFF.